This passage covers 13 T cell receptor beta chains from one sample sequenced in a study of ipilimumab plus nivolumab after autologous stem cell transplantation. The protocol was immunoSEQ multiplex PCR, while the TCRdb copy is restricted to in-frame clones and leaves out a portion. The sample yields fewer than 45,000 clones, 90% to 95% seen once. Sample: PBMCs, taken in a trial of ipilimumab plus nivolumab as post-transplant consolidation. All receptors come from a male donor with multiple myeloma.

This clone showed up just a few times. V and J are TRBV11-2 and TRBJ2-5, with TRBD1 as a possible D gene (6 bases). With 1 base removed from V and 2 bases from J, the gap between germline ends came to 11 bases. The CDR3 is made up of 15 amino acids. CDR1 and CDR2 from the germline V gene are SGHAT and FQNNGV. The CDR3 DNA reads as TGTGCCAGCAGCTTAGGGGGGACACTTCAAGAGACCCAGTACTTC. Translated: CASSLGGTLQETQYF. Full variable domain (outside the CDR3, taken from reference TRBV11-2 and TRBJ2-5): EAGVAQSPRYKIIEKRQSVAFWCNPISGHATLYWYQQILGQGPKLLIQFQNNGVVDDSQLPKDRFSAERLKGVDSTLKIQPAKLEDSAVYLCASSLGGTLQETQYFGPGTRLLVL.

The sample holds one count of this clone. The rearrangement links TRBV11-1 to TRBJ1-6, with 8 bases aligning to TRBD1. The CDR3 is 15 amino acids. Unmatched junction bases numbered 9, after V lost 4 bases and J lost 10 bases. Germline assignment: CDR1 SGHAT and CDR2 FQDESV (reference sequence). The CDR3 protein is CASSSFRGRGSPLHF. CDR3 nucleotide sequence: TGTGCCAGCAGCTCTTTCAGGGGGCGCGGCTCACCCCTCCACTTT. Together with reference TRBV11-1 and TRBJ1-6, the CDR3 gives the full variable domain: EAEVAQSPRYKITEKSQAVAFWCDPISGHATLYWYRQILGQGPELLVQFQDESVVDDSQLPKDRFSAERLKGVDSTLKIQPAELGDSAMYLCASSSFRGRGSPLHFGNGTRLTVT.

The chain combines TRBV7-9 with TRBJ2-3; no clear D. The CDR3 sequence is 12 residues long. Trimming shortened V by 2 bases and J by 6 bases, and 6 bases separated the two germline ends. In germline, CDR1 is SEHNR, CDR2 FQNEAQ (reference sequence). In nucleotides, the CDR3 is TGTGCCAGCAGCTTACTTGGTGATACGCAGTATTTT. This translates into CASSLLGDTQYF.

The rearrangement uses TRBV18 and TRBJ2-3; D unresolved. Germline V gives CDR1 KGHSH, CDR2 LQKENI. This CDR3 comprises 16 residues. The V and J ends lost 2 bases and 0 bases respectively, with 12 bases between them. The CDR3 spells CASSPGGTASTDTQYF. CDR3 bases: TGTGCCAGCTCACCAGGCGGAACCGCTAGCACAGATACGCAGTATTTT.

Remarks on this clone: Germline is not matched at one junction end, which may reflect a read error. The DNA for the CDR3 is TGTGCCAGCAGTTTATCGGACAGTACTACGGGGAGAGACTTC. This codes for CASSLSDSTTGRDF. V and J are TRBV28 and TRBJ2-7; possibly TRBD1 for D (6 bases). The CDR3 has 14 residues. CDR1 and CDR2 from the germline V gene are MDHEN and SYDVKM. Complete variable domain (other parts from reference TRBV28 and TRBJ2-7): DVKVTQSSRYLVKRTGEKVFLECVQDMDHENMFWYRQDPGLGLRLIYFSYDVKMKEKGDIPEGYSVSREKKERFSLILESASTNQTSMYLCASSLSDSTTGRDFGPGTRLTVT.

V and J are TRBV6-6 and TRBJ2-1, with 14 bases that match TRBD2. Unmatched junction bases numbered 6, after V lost 6 bases and J lost 5 bases. CDR1 and CDR2 (germline): MNHNY, SVGAGI (reference sequence). The CDR3 covers 16 residues. The CDR3 nucleotides are TGTGCCAGCAGGCGACTAGCGGGAGGGAGGAACAATGAGCAGTTCTTC. Its protein is CASRRLAGGRNNEQFF.

The chain recombines TRBV30 with TRBJ1-6; D unresolved. The V end was cut by 0 bases, the J end by 7 bases, with 10 bases between. The CDR3 contains 14 residues. Per germline, CDR1 GTSNPN and CDR2 SVGIG (reference sequence). This CDR3 reads CAWSVMGVNSPLHF. CDR3 nucleotide sequence: TGTGCCTGGAGTGTAATGGGAGTAAATTCACCCCTCCACTTT.

V and J are TRBV6-4 and TRBJ2-3; 8 positions match TRBD2. J was trimmed by 0 bases and V by 6 bases; bases with no gene match: 11. The V gene's germline CDR1 is MRHNA and CDR2 SNTAGT. The CDR3 length is 17 residues. The CDR3 DNA sequence: TGTGCCAGCAGGGATGTCAGCGGGGGCCGTAGCACAGATACGCAGTATTTT. It yields the protein CASRDVSGGRSTDTQYF.

V and J are TRBV6-5 and TRBJ2-7; 15 bases are shared with TRBD2. Germline trimming cut 4 bases from V and 7 bases from J; bases unmatched to any gene: 5. The CDR3 is 15 amino acids. The V gene's germline CDR1 is MNHEY and CDR2 SVGAGI. The CDR3 spells CASSLGLAGGHEQYF. The CDR3 DNA reads TGTGCCAGCAGTTTGGGACTAGCGGGAGGCCATGAGCAGTACTTC.

The chain couples TRBV5-1 to TRBJ1-2; TRBD1 aligns across 12 bases. The CDR3 is made up of 17 amino acids. The germline gives CDR1 SGHRS, CDR2 YFSETQ. With 4 bases clipped from V and 5 bases from J, the junction kept 12 bases outside the gene matches. The CDR3 region is CASSPGDRGRPIYGYTF. CDR3 in DNA: TGCGCCAGCAGCCCGGGGGACAGGGGGCGCCCAATATATGGCTACACCTTC.

The J gene is TRBJ1-2, the V gene TRBV5-6; D possibly corresponds to TRBD1 (6 bases). In germline, CDR1 is SGHDT, CDR2 YYEEEE. The CDR3 is 15 residues long. The ends were cut back, 7 bases at V and 11 bases at J, with 27 bases in the middle. CDR3: CASRSTDRLVGGYTF. Here the CDR3 DNA reads TGTGCCAGCCGAAGTACGGACAGATTGGTTGGGGGATACACCTTC.

The gene calls are TRBV6-5 and TRBJ1-1, with D perhaps TRBD1 (5 bases). The germline V gene encodes CDR1 MNHEY and CDR2 SVGAGI. The ends were cut back, 6 bases at V and 3 bases at J, with 14 bases in the middle. This CDR3 spans 14 amino acids. As DNA, the CDR3 is TGTGCCAGCAGGAACCAACTAGGGGACACTGAAGCTTTCTTT. Its translation: CASRNQLGDTEAFF.

V is TRBV4-1 and J is TRBJ2-1; TRBD2 matches 12 bases. This CDR3 has 20 residues. The germline V gene encodes CDR1 MGHRA and CDR2 YSYEKL. After removal of 0 bases from V and 6 bases from J, the junction contained 15 bases not matched to a gene. CDR3 in DNA: TGCGCCAGCAGCCAAGATCAGCCGCCTAGCGGGAGGGTGAGAAGCAATGAGCAGTTCTTC. Amino acids: CASSQDQPPSGRVRSNEQFF.